This is a list of T cell receptor beta chains from one sample in a study of T cell responses to AZD1222 COVID-19 vaccine. Sequencing was performed with immunoSEQ multiplex PCR; in TCRdb, only in-frame clones are kept and a portion is missing. The table includes around 190,000 clones, 88% detected once. Sequencing was performed on peripheral blood, taken 28 days after the second AZD1222 dose. The receptor source for this set is an adult who received the AZD1222 COVID-19 vaccine. CDR3s leave out the opening cysteine and the closing phenylalanine or tryptophan.

J gene: TRBJ1-5
V gene: TRBV24-1
CDR3 protein: ATSDPGDQPQH

J gene: TRBJ2-7
V gene: TRBV7-2
CDR3 protein: ASSLGQGAVYEQY

J gene: TRBJ1-6
V gene: TRBV2
CDR3 protein: ASVTGGGSPLH

J gene: TRBJ1-3
V gene: TRBV2
CDR3 protein: ASQTGRQNTIY

J gene: TRBJ1-1
V gene: TRBV6-2/TRBV6-3
CDR3 protein: ASSYDRLSEAF

J gene: TRBJ2-7
V gene: TRBV28
CDR3 protein: ASSPLSYEQY

J gene: TRBJ1-2
V gene: TRBV11-1
CDR3 protein: ASSKGQGLEGYT

J gene: TRBJ1-5
V gene: TRBV7-9
CDR3 protein: ASSSSGGSNQPQH

J gene: TRBJ1-1
V gene: TRBV2
CDR3 protein: ASREVLVNTEAF

J gene: TRBJ2-3
V gene: TRBV10-1
CDR3 protein: ASSESRWGDTQY

J gene: TRBJ1-1
V gene: TRBV30
CDR3 protein: AWIGGEGSWTTEAF

J gene: TRBJ2-6
V gene: TRBV2
CDR3 protein: ASSDDRGLWGANVLT

J gene: TRBJ1-2
V gene: TRBV6-4
CDR3 protein: ASSPGTGYGYT

J gene: TRBJ2-7
V gene: TRBV19
CDR3 protein: ASSNGGANEQY

J gene: TRBJ1-2
V gene: TRBV4-1
CDR3 protein: ASSQTQGTYRTYT

J gene: TRBJ1-2
V gene: TRBV12-3/TRBV12-4
CDR3 protein: ASSVRGYGYT

J gene: TRBJ1-5
V gene: TRBV27
CDR3 protein: ASSLVGSLGPQH

J gene: TRBJ1-4
V gene: TRBV11-1
CDR3 protein: ASSLDGREKLF

J gene: TRBJ2-5
V gene: TRBV4-3
CDR3 protein: ASSPDWTSGQETQY

J gene: TRBJ1-2
V gene: TRBV11-2
CDR3 protein: ASSPPRRGHGYT

J gene: TRBJ1-2
V gene: TRBV15
CDR3 protein: ATALDRSNYGYT

J gene: TRBJ2-2
V gene: TRBV12-3/TRBV12-4
CDR3 protein: ASSFPGGELF

J gene: TRBJ1-6
V gene: TRBV13
CDR3 protein: ASKSRQFDNSPLH

J gene: TRBJ1-5
V gene: TRBV9
CDR3 protein: ASSTRVDNQPQH

J gene: TRBJ2-3
V gene: TRBV7-2
CDR3 protein: ASSPDPERGVADTQY

J gene: TRBJ2-1
V gene: TRBV5-4
CDR3 protein: ASSLGPYNEQF

J gene: TRBJ1-3
V gene: TRBV6-5
CDR3 protein: ASRGPGAGGNTIY

J gene: TRBJ2-7
V gene: TRBV5-1
CDR3 protein: ASSLRGLAGAYEQY

J gene: TRBJ1-1
V gene: TRBV24-1
CDR3 protein: ATSVGTGPNTEAF

J gene: TRBJ1-5
V gene: TRBV30
CDR3 protein: AWSSPGILGNQPQH

J gene: TRBJ2-7
V gene: TRBV21-1
CDR3 protein: ASSKTGDEQY

J gene: TRBJ2-5
V gene: TRBV30
CDR3 protein: AWSVSPGTGETQY

J gene: TRBJ2-1
V gene: TRBV7-9
CDR3 protein: ASSLATSYNEQF

J gene: TRBJ2-5
V gene: TRBV21-1
CDR3 protein: ASSKSGGGETQY

J gene: TRBJ2-2
V gene: TRBV3-1/TRBV3-2
CDR3 protein: ASSHGQLASTGELF

J gene: TRBJ2-7
V gene: TRBV3-1/TRBV3-2
CDR3 protein: ASSGIYEQY

J gene: TRBJ1-1
V gene: TRBV4-3
CDR3 protein: ASSRTASRNTEAF

J gene: TRBJ2-7
V gene: TRBV5-1
CDR3 protein: ASSLHSYEQY

J gene: TRBJ2-3
V gene: TRBV27
CDR3 protein: ASMAFLGTSGVYASTDTQY

J gene: TRBJ2-3
V gene: TRBV19
CDR3 protein: ASRNRAKSYGDTQY

J gene: TRBJ1-1
V gene: TRBV19
CDR3 protein: ASSHYRGTEAF

J gene: TRBJ1-3
V gene: TRBV5-1
CDR3 protein: ASSQTPRGNTIY

J gene: TRBJ2-3
V gene: TRBV10-3
CDR3 protein: AHRGEVADTQY

J gene: TRBJ2-6
V gene: TRBV28
CDR3 protein: ASSLLAQSRSGANVLT

J gene: TRBJ1-6
V gene: TRBV4-3
CDR3 protein: ASSQDSGYNSPLH

J gene: TRBJ1-1
V gene: TRBV6-1
CDR3 protein: ASSEGRSEAF

J gene: TRBJ1-5
V gene: TRBV19
CDR3 protein: ATDRQGLSRPQH

J gene: TRBJ1-1
V gene: TRBV5-5
CDR3 protein: ASSLNRNTEAF